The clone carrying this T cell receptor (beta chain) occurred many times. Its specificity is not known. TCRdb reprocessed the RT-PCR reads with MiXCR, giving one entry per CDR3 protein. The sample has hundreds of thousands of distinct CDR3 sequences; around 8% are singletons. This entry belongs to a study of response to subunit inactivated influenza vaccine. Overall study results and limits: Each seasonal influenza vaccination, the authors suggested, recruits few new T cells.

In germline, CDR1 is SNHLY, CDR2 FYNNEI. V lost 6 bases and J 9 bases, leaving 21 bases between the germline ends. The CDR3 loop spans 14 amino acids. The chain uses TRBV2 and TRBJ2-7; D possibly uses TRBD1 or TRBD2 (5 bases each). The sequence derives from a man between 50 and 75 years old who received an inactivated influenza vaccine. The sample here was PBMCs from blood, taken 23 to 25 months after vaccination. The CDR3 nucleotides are TGTGCCAGCAGCCCCTTGTTGGGGGACGGAGGGCAGTACTTC. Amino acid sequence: CASSPLLGDGGQYF.